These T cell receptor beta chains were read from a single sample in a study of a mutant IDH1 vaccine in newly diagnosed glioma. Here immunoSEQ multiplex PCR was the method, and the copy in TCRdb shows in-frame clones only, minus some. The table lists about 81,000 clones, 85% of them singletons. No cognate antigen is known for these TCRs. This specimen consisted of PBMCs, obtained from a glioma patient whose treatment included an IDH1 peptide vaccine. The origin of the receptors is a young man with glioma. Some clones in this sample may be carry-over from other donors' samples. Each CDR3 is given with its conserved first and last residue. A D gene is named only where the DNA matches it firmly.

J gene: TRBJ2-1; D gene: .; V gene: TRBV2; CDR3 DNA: TGTGCCAGCAGTTTGGACAATGAGCAGTTCTTC; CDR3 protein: CASSLDNEQFF
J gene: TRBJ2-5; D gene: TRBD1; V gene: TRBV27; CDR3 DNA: TGTGCCAGCAGCTCTTACCCACCGGGACAGGGGGCAGAGGAGACCCAGTACTTC; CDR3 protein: CASSSYPPGQGAEETQYF
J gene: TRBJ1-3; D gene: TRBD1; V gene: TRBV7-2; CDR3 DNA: TGTGCCAGCAGCTTCCGGACAGGGCGCGGAAACACCATATATTTT; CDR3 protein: CASSFRTGRGNTIYF
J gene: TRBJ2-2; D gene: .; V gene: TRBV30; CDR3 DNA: TGTGCCTGGAATGGGGGCGCAGGCGGGGAGCTGTTTTTT; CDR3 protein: CAWNGGAGGELFF
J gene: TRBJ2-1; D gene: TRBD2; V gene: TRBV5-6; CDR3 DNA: TGTGCCAGCAGCTTGGTCGGGTTAGCGGGGGTGGATGAGCAGTTCTTC; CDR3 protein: CASSLVGLAGVDEQFF
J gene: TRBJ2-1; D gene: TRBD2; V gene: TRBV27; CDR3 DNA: TGTGCCAGCAGCCTCTTAAGGGGCGGGAGGCGAGATGAGCAGTTCTTC; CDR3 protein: CASSLLRGGRRDEQFF
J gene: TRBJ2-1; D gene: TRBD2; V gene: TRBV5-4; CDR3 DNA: TGTGCCAGCAGCTTGGATGTGGCGACTAGCGGGAGTAGCGGGCAGTTCTTC; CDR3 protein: CASSLDVATSGSSGQFF
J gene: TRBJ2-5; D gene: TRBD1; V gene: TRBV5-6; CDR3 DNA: TGTGCCAGCAGCTTGTTGGGACAGGGTGTCGAGACCCAGTACTTC; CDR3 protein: CASSLLGQGVETQYF
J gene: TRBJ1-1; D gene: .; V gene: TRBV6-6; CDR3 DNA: TGTGCCAGCGGCCACCCGAACACTGAAGCTTTCTTT; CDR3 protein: CASGHPNTEAFF
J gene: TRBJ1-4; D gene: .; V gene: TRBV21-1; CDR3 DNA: TGTGCCAGCGGGCCTGGGCGCCATAATGAAAAACTGTTTTTT; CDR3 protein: CASGPGRHNEKLFF
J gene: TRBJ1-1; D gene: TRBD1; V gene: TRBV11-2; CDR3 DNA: TGTGCCAGCACCACAGGGGCCGGTACTGAAGCTTTCTTT; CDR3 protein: CASTTGAGTEAFF